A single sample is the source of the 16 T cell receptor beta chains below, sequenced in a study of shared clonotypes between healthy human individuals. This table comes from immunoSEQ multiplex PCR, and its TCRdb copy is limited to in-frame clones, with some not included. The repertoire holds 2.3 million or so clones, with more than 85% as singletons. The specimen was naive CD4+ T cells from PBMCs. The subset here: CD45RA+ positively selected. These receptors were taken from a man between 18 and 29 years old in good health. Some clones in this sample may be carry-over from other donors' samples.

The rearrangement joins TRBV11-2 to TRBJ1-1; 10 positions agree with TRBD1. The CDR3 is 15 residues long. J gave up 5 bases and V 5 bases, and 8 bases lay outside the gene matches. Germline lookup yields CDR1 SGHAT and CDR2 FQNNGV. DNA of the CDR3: TGTGCCAGCAGCCCTCTTCCGGGACAGGGGACTGAAGCTTTCTTT. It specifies CASSPLPGQGTEAFF. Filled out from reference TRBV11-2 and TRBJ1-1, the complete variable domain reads EAGVAQSPRYKIIEKRQSVAFWCNPISGHATLYWYQQILGQGPKLLIQFQNNGVVDDSQLPKDRFSAERLKGVDSTLKIQPAKLEDSAVYLCASSPLPGQGTEAFFGQGTRLTVV.

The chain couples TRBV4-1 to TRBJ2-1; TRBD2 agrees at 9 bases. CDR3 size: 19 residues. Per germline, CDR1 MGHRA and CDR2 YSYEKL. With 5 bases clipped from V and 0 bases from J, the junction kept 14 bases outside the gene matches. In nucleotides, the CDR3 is TGCGCCAGCAGCTCCCCGGGACTAGCAGTCGTGAGCTCCTACAATGAGCAGTTCTTC. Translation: CASSSPGLAVVSSYNEQFF.

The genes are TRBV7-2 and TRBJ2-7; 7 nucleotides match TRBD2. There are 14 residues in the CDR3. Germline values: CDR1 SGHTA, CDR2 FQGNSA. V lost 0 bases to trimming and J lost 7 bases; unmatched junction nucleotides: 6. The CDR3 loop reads CASSLARGGLEQYF. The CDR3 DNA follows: TGTGCCAGCAGCTTAGCGCGCGGGGGATTGGAGCAGTACTTC.

CDR3 coding DNA: TGTGCCAGCTCTGTCCTCACGGAGACCCAGTACTTC. It yields the protein CASSVLTETQYF. This chain uses TRBV28 with TRBJ2-5, with unresolved D. This CDR3 has 12 amino acids. The ends were cut back, 8 bases at V and 5 bases at J, with 12 bases in the middle. Per the germline V gene, CDR1 is MDHEN and CDR2 is SYDVKM.

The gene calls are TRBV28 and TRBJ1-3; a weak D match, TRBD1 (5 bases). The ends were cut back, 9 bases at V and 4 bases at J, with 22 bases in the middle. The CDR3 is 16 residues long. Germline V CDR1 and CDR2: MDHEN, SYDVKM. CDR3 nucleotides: TGTGCCAGTCATGCTCCAGGGCAGCGCTCCGGAAACACCATATATTTT. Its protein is CASHAPGQRSGNTIYF.

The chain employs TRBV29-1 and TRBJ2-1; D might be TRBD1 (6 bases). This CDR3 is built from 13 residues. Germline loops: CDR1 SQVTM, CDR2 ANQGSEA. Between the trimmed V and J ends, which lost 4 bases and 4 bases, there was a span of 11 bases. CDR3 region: CSVAWDIYNEQFF. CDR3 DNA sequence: TGCAGCGTTGCGTGGGACATATACAATGAGCAGTTCTTC.

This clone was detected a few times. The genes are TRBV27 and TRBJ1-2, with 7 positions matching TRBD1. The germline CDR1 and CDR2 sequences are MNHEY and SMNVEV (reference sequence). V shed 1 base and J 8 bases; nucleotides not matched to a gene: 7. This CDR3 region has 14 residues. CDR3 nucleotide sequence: TGTGCCAGCAGTTTATGGGGAGGGGGCAGGGGCTACACCTTC. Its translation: CASSLWGGGRGYTF.

CDR3 bases: TGTGCCAGCAGCTCCCCTGATGTGAGGTTTGAAAGCACCGGGGAGCTGTTTTTT. Amino acids: CASSSPDVRFESTGELFF. The J gene is TRBJ2-2, the V gene TRBV13; no firm D call. The V and J ends lost 4 bases and 4 bases respectively, with 22 bases between them. The length of the CDR3 is 18 residues. Germline V gives CDR1 PRHDT, CDR2 FYEKMQ (reference sequence).

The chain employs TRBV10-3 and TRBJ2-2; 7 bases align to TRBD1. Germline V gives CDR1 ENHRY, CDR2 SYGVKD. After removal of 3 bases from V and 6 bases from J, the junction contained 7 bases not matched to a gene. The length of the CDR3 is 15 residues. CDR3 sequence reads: CAISDLRQGAGELFF. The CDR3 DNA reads TGTGCCATCAGTGATTTACGGCAGGGGGCCGGGGAGCTGTTTTTT.

For the CDR3, the DNA is TGTGCCAGCAGCCAACAGGGGGCCAGTCAGCCCCAGCATTTT. Protein product: CASSQQGASQPQHF. The rearrangement joins TRBV7-2 to TRBJ1-5, with TRBD1 matching 9 bases. Germline assignment: CDR1 SGHTA and CDR2 FQGNSA. V lost 5 bases to trimming and J lost 6 bases; unmatched junction nucleotides: 5. The CDR3 length is 14 residues.

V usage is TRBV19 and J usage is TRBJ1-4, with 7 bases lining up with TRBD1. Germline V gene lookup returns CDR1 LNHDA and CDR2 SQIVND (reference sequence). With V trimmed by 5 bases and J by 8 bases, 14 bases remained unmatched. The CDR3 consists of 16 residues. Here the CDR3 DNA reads TGTGCCAGTAGTGACCTCCGGGACAGCCATGGGGAAAAACTGTTTTTT. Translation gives CASSDLRDSHGEKLFF.

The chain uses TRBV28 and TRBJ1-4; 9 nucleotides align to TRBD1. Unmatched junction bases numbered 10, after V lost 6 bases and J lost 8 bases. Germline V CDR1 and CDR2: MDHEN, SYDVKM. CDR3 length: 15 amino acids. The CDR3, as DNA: TGTGCCAGCAGCAGAGGACAGGGGAAGGACGAAAAACTGTTTTTT. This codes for CASSRGQGKDEKLFF.

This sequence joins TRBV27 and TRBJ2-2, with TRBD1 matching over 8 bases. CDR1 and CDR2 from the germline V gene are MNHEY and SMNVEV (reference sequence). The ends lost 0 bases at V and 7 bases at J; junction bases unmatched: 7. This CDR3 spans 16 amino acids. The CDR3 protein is CASSLSRQGANGELFF. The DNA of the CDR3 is TGTGCCAGCAGTTTATCACGGCAGGGGGCAAACGGGGAGCTGTTTTTT.

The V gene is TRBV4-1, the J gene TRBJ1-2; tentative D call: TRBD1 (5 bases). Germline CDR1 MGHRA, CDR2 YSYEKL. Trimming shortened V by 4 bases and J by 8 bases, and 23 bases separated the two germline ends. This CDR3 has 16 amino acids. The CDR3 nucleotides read TGCGCCAGCAGCCTCGGGGGGACTTCCCTTCTGGGGGGCTACACCTTC. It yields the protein CASSLGGTSLLGGYTF.

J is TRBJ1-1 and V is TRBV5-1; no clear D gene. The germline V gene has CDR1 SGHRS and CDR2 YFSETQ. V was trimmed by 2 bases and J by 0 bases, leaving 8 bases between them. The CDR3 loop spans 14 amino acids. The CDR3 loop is CASSFDGMNTEAFF. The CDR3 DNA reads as TGCGCCAGCAGCTTTGACGGCATGAACACTGAAGCTTTCTTT. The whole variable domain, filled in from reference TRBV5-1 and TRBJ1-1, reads KAGVTQTPRYLIKTRGQQVTLSCSPISGHRSVSWYQQTPGQGLQFLFEYFSETQRNKGNFPGRFSGRQFSNSRSEMNVSTLELGDSALYLCASSFDGMNTEAFFGQGTRLTVV.

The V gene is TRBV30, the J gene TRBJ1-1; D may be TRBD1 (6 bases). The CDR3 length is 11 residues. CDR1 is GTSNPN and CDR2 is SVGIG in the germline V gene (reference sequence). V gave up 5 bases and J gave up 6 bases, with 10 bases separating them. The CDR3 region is CAWLQGPEAFF. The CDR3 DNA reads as TGTGCCTGGTTACAGGGTCCTGAAGCTTTCTTT.